This T cell receptor (beta chain) was sequenced in a study of shared clonotypes between healthy human individuals. On this clone itself: Its specificity is unknown. Other DNA sequences of this sample code for an identical CDR3.

It was CD45RO-negative cells, positively selected for CCR7, that made up naive CD8 cells, with terminally differentiated effector memory CD45RA+ cells excluded. Regarding the study as a whole: Only blood underwent sampling, and tissue repertoires likely differ. Relative to clonotypes present in all four donors, those not shared had lower generation probabilities.

Execution of the assay was at deep level. Using immunoSEQ multiplex PCR, the repertoire was profiled, and TCRdb retains in-frame clones only, with some absent. Counted here are some 1,900,000 clones, approximately 94% occurring once; the ten biggest clones make up around 1%. The source is a man younger than 30 in good health. Sample: naive CD8+ T cells sorted from blood.

CDR3 region: CASSENTEAFF. The CDR3 bases are TGTGCCAGCAGTGAAAACACTGAAGCTTTCTTT. V gene TRBV28 combines with J gene TRBJ1-1; D gene uncertain. V gave up 5 bases and J gave up 2 bases, with 3 bases separating them. The CDR3 covers 11 residues. CDR1 and CDR2 (germline): MDHEN, SYDVKM.